This TCR beta chain was sequenced in a study of radiation and T cells in renal cell carcinoma. Overall study context: Nephrectomy followed 15 Gy stereotactic body radiation by 4 weeks.

The time point: blood 2 weeks post-SBRT. The treatment is: 15 Gy SBRT to primary tumor, nephrectomy 4 weeks later. Serial blood draws occurred at baseline and 2 and 4 weeks post-SBRT. This renal cell carcinoma was of the clear cell type. The table came from immunoSEQ multiplex PCR; TCRdb's copy has only in-frame clones and leaves some out. This table has 120,000 or so clones, about four fifths appearing once. There are 17 residues in the CDR3. Germline V gene sequence: CDR1 MNHNS, CDR2 SASEGT. V gave up 4 bases and J gave up 3 bases; unmatched junction bases: 10. About this clone itself: Antigen unknown.

Study observations and caveats: Top tumor clonotypes rose in blood 2 weeks post-radiation, then contracted.

This chain joins TRBV6-1 and TRBJ2-1; TRBD2 aligns across 9 bases. This receptor was identified in a man aged 50 or older with renal cell carcinoma. Source: blood, taken from a patient whose treatment included radiotherapy and nephrectomy. The CDR3 loop is CASSGGGAGGLYNEQFF. DNA of the CDR3: TGTGCCAGCAGTGGGGGCGGAGCGGGAGGCCTCTACAATGAGCAGTTCTTC.